The 28 T cell receptor beta chains in this list originate from one sample, sequenced in a study of cytomegalovirus exposure and HLA in healthy donors. Primers included in the PCR were 60 Vbeta and 13 Jbeta primers. The method was immunoSEQ multiplex PCR; TCRdb's version includes in-frame clones alone and lacks a portion of them. This sample contains 120,000 to 150,000 clones. Specimen: PBMCs. These receptors originate from a woman in her forties or fifties in good health and CMV-seronegative.

This sequence joins TRBV28 and TRBJ1-2; unclear D gene. The CDR3 is 14 amino acids. CDR1 and CDR2 (germline): MDHEN, SYDVKM. Trimming left V 6 bases short and J 4 bases short, with 15 bases between. CDR3 nucleotides: TGTGCCAGCAGCCGATCGGGGAGGGCCTATGGCTACACCTTC. Translating it yields CASSRSGRAYGYTF.

The rearrangement links TRBV27 to TRBJ2-7, with 15 bases that match TRBD2. The J segment lost 9 bases and the V segment lost 5 bases, leaving 5 bases of the junction unmatched. The CDR3 length is 14 residues. Germline V gene sequence: CDR1 MNHEY, CDR2 SMNVEV (reference sequence). DNA for the CDR3: TGTGCCAGCAGTCCCAGGACTAGCGGGAGGGTGCAGTACTTC. Residues: CASSPRTSGRVQYF.

The J gene is TRBJ1-2, the V gene TRBV28, with 9 nucleotides matching TRBD1. Trimming removed 3 bases from V and 4 bases from J; junction bases left unmatched: 3. The germline CDR1 and CDR2 sequences are MDHEN and SYDVKM. CDR3 length: 14 amino acids. The CDR3 protein is CASSFSQGAYGYTF. The DNA for the CDR3 is TGTGCCAGCAGTTTTTCACAGGGGGCCTATGGCTACACCTTC.

V usage is TRBV30 and J usage is TRBJ2-7; weak D call: TRBD1 (5 bases). The CDR3 is made up of 12 amino acids. With 2 bases removed from V and 3 bases from J, the gap between germline ends came to 8 bases. The germline CDR1 and CDR2 sequences are GTSNPN and SVGIG (reference sequence). CDR3 DNA sequence: TGTGCCTGGAGTCTAGACAGCTACGAGCAGTACTTC. Translation gives CAWSLDSYEQYF. The entire variable domain, with the rest obtained from reference TRBV30 and TRBJ2-7, is as follows: SQTIHQWPATLVQPVGSPLSLECTVEGTSNPNLYWYRQAAGRGLQLLFYSVGIGQISSEVPQNLSASRPQDRQFILSSKKLLLSDSGFYLCAWSLDSYEQYFGPGTRLTVT.

CDR3 residues: CASSDLGGDTGQPQHF. The CDR3 nucleotides read TGTGCCAGCAGTGATTTAGGCGGGGATACTGGGCAGCCCCAGCATTTT. The J gene is TRBJ1-5, the V gene TRBV2; D not resolved. The CDR3 loop spans 16 amino acids. Germline-derived CDR1 and CDR2 are SNHLY and FYNNEI. The V end lost 3 bases, the J end lost 7 bases, and 19 bases lay between the germline ends.

The chain has TRBV5-1 and TRBJ2-1; weak D call: TRBD1 (5 bases). V was pared by 0 bases and J by 10 bases, with 14 bases between. Germline CDR1 and CDR2: SGHRS and YFSETQ. The CDR3 is 14 residues long. The CDR3 reads CASSLEIRAQEQFF. For the CDR3, the DNA is TGCGCCAGCAGCTTGGAAATCAGGGCCCAAGAGCAGTTCTTC.

The gene calls are TRBV18 and TRBJ1-2, with a tentative D call TRBD1 (5 bases). CDR1 is KGHSH, CDR2 LQKENI, per germline. Between the trimmed V and J ends, which lost 2 bases and 5 bases, there was a span of 12 bases. This CDR3 contains 14 residues. DNA for the CDR3: TGTGCCAGCTCACCAGCAGCAGGGTTATATGGCTACACCTTC. Translation: CASSPAAGLYGYTF.

As DNA, the CDR3 is TGCGCCAGCAGCTCGGGGACAGGGGGACAGCCCCAGCATTTT. Its translation is CASSSGTGGQPQHF. The V call is TRBV5-1, the J call TRBJ1-5; 11 bases map to TRBD1. There are 14 residues in the CDR3. The germline gives CDR1 SGHRS, CDR2 YFSETQ. The V segment lost 3 bases and the J segment 7 bases; nucleotides outside the gene matches: 3.

The rearrangement links TRBV19 to TRBJ1-1, with D possibly TRBD1 on 5 matching bases. The CDR3 extends over 14 amino acids. The V end was cut by 1 base, the J end by 1 base, with 7 bases between. Germline V CDR1 and CDR2: LNHDA, SQIVND (reference sequence). CDR3 protein: CASSIAQGNTEAFF. The CDR3 coding sequence is TGTGCCAGTAGTATAGCGCAGGGGAACACTGAAGCTTTCTTT.

The gene calls are TRBV2 and TRBJ1-6; D perhaps matches TRBD1 (6 bases). Per the germline V gene, CDR1 is SNHLY and CDR2 is FYNNEI. The CDR3 sequence is 15 residues long. Trimming left V 1 base short and J 11 bases short, with 15 bases between. The CDR3 loop reads CASSEGTVNLPPLHF. CDR3 nucleotides: TGTGCCAGCAGTGAAGGGACAGTCAATTTGCCACCCCTCCACTTT.

The J gene is TRBJ2-7, the V gene TRBV6-1; possibly TRBD1 for D (6 bases). This CDR3 region has 16 residues. Germline CDR1 MNHNS, CDR2 SASEGT. Trimming took off 0 bases at V and 3 bases at J, with 15 bases between the two ends. CDR3 nucleotide sequence: TGTGCCAGCAGTGAAGCGCCAGGTTCAGGGGTCTACGAGCAGTACTTC. This gives the protein CASSEAPGSGVYEQYF.

The chain links TRBV5-4 to TRBJ2-2; D might be TRBD1 (5 bases). This CDR3 is built from 16 residues. The V gene's germline CDR1 is SGHNT and CDR2 YYREEE (reference sequence). Trimming shortened V by 0 bases and J by 2 bases, and 11 bases separated the two germline ends. CDR3: CASSLVQGPNTGELFF. The CDR3, as DNA: TGTGCCAGCAGCTTGGTCCAGGGTCCTAACACCGGGGAGCTGTTTTTT.

The chain links TRBV2 to TRBJ2-6, with no clear D. The CDR3 is 14 amino acids. Trimming removed 8 bases from V and 0 bases from J, with 8 bases in between. Per germline, CDR1 SNHLY and CDR2 FYNNEI. The CDR3 loop is CASGSDSGANVLTF. Here the CDR3 DNA reads TGTGCCAGCGGCTCAGACTCTGGGGCCAACGTCCTGACTTTC.

This chain connects TRBV4-2 to TRBJ2-1; TRBD2 agrees at 7 bases. Germline CDR1 and CDR2: LGHNA and YNFKEQ. This CDR3 is 14 amino acids long. V was clipped by 0 bases and J by 8 bases; unmatched bases: 4. The CDR3: CASSQEPTSHEQFF. DNA of the CDR3: TGTGCCAGCAGCCAAGAGCCGACTAGCCATGAGCAGTTCTTC.

The V and J genes are TRBV19 and TRBJ1-2; possible D gene TRBD1, 6 bases. Looked up from germline, CDR1 is LNHDA and CDR2 is SQIVND (reference sequence). The V end lost 4 bases, the J end lost 2 bases, and 11 bases lay between the germline ends. The CDR3 spans 14 residues. The CDR3 reads CASSTPTGNYGYTF. In nucleotides, the CDR3 is TGTGCCAGTAGTACCCCAACAGGGAACTATGGCTACACCTTC.

Remarks on this clone: The same CDR3 also results from other DNA sequences found in this sample. V usage is TRBV18 and J usage is TRBJ1-1; D is undetermined. Germline CDR1 and CDR2: KGHSH and LQKENI. Trimming stripped 3 bases from V and 0 bases from J, with 5 bases between. CDR3 length: 13 residues. CDR3 loop: CASSPGLNTEAFF. CDR3 in DNA: TGTGCCAGCTCACCGGGCTTGAACACTGAAGCTTTCTTT. The whole variable domain, filled in from reference TRBV18 and TRBJ1-1, reads NAGVMQNPRHLVRRRGQEARLRCSPMKGHSHVYWYRQLPEEGLKFMVYLQKENIIDESGMPKERFSAEFPKEGPSILRIQQVVRGDSAAYFCASSPGLNTEAFFGQGTRLTVV.

Concerning this clone itself: The junction and the germline gene differ at one end; a read error may be behind it. This chain joins TRBV7-9 and TRBJ1-2; D is ambiguous. CDR1 SEHNR and CDR2 FQNEAQ come from the germline V gene (reference sequence). This CDR3 spans 18 amino acids. The CDR3 bases are TGTGCCAGCAGCTCCCCTAAGAGATTCCCCAATGAACTGATTCTCTCCCTCTTC. Its protein product is CASSSPKRFPNELILSLF.

The chain is built from TRBV28 and TRBJ1-5; 11 bases match TRBD1. This CDR3 has 15 residues. V lost 1 base and J lost 5; bases outside the gene matches: 1. Looked up from germline, CDR1 is MDHEN and CDR2 is SYDVKM. The CDR3 nucleotides are TGTGCCAGCAGTTTATTGGGACAGGGGGATCAGCCCCAGCATTTT. Translated: CASSLLGQGDQPQHF.

The chain links TRBV11-3 to TRBJ2-5; maybe TRBD1 (5 bases). Germline V lookup: CDR1 SGHNT, CDR2 YENEEA. V gave up 3 bases and J gave up 5 bases, with 7 bases separating them. CDR3 length: 12 amino acids. CDR3 nucleotide sequence: TGTGCCAGCAGCTTGGGGCGGGAGACCCAGTACTTC. Amino acids: CASSLGRETQYF.

V and J are TRBV6-1 and TRBJ1-5; 8 positions match TRBD1. With V trimmed by 2 bases and J by 6 bases, 9 bases remained unmatched. CDR3 size: 16 residues. Germline loops: CDR1 MNHNS, CDR2 SASEGT. The CDR3 coding sequence is TGTGCCAGCAGTGAACTTAGGACAGGGATAGGTCAGCCCCAGCATTTT. Translation: CASSELRTGIGQPQHF.

J is TRBJ2-3 and V is TRBV6-6; D might be TRBD2 (6 bases). V lost 0 bases to trimming and J lost 2 bases, with 12 bases between them. There are 16 residues in the CDR3. Germline V gene sequence: CDR1 MNHNY, CDR2 SVGAGI (reference sequence). The CDR3 reads CASSYSRAGLTDTQYF. The CDR3 nucleotides are TGTGCCAGCAGTTACTCGAGGGCGGGGCTCACAGATACGCAGTATTTT.

J is TRBJ1-4 and V is TRBV28, with a weak D call TRBD1 (5 bases). The CDR3 has 14 amino acids. Germline V gene lookup returns CDR1 MDHEN and CDR2 SYDVKM. V dropped 3 bases and J dropped 5 bases, with 10 bases sitting between them. The CDR3: CASSLVQANEKLFF. DNA for the CDR3: TGTGCCAGCAGTTTGGTACAGGCGAATGAAAAACTGTTTTTT. Variable domain in full (rest from reference TRBV28 and TRBJ1-4): DVKVTQSSRYLVKRTGEKVFLECVQDMDHENMFWYRQDPGLGLRLIYFSYDVKMKEKGDIPEGYSVSREKKERFSLILESASTNQTSMYLCASSLVQANEKLFFGSGTQLSVL.

The chain combines TRBV18 with TRBJ2-7; D might be TRBD2 (6 bases). Germline lookup yields CDR1 KGHSH and CDR2 LQKENI. The V gene lost 3 bases and the J gene lost 3 bases, with 18 bases spanning the gap. The CDR3 is 16 residues long. The CDR3 loop reads CASSPRGTTESYEQYF. The CDR3 DNA sequence: TGTGCCAGCTCACCTCGGGGGACGACAGAGAGCTACGAGCAGTACTTC.

This chain connects TRBV18 to TRBJ2-7; weak D call: TRBD1 (5 bases). From germline, CDR1 is KGHSH and CDR2 LQKENI. The CDR3 is 14 amino acids. V lost 3 bases and J lost 2, with 11 bases in between. CDR3 nucleotide sequence: TGTGCCAGCTCACCTCAGGGTAAAGCCTACGAGCAGTACTTC. It translates to CASSPQGKAYEQYF.

The V and J genes are TRBV7-2 and TRBJ1-3, with no clear D. The germline V gene encodes CDR1 SGHTA and CDR2 FQGNSA. The CDR3 is 12 amino acids. V dropped 5 bases and J dropped 11 bases, with 13 bases sitting between them. The CDR3 sequence is CASSADTSPIYF. The CDR3 DNA follows: TGTGCCAGCAGCGCCGACACCTCGCCCATATATTTT. Full variable domain (remainder filled in from reference TRBV7-2 and TRBJ1-3): GAGVSQSPSNKVTEKGKDVELRCDPISGHTALYWYRQSLGQGLEFLIYFQGNSAPDKSGLPSDRFSAERTGGSVSTLTIQRTQQEDSAVYLCASSADTSPIYFGEGSWLTVV.

This sequence joins TRBV9 and TRBJ1-2; maybe TRBD1 (5 bases). Germline V lookup: CDR1 SGDLS, CDR2 YYNGEE. This CDR3 region has 15 residues. Trimming removed 4 bases from V and 5 bases from J, with 18 bases in between. Here the CDR3 DNA reads TGTGCCAGCAGCCCTCCTGAGGACAAGGCGTATGGCTACACCTTC. Its translation: CASSPPEDKAYGYTF. Looking up the rest from reference TRBV9 and TRBJ1-2 gives the full variable domain: DSGVTQTPKHLITATGQRVTLRCSPRSGDLSVYWYQQSLDQGLQFLIQYYNGEERAKGNILERFSAQQFPDLHSELNLSSLELGDSALYFCASSPPEDKAYGYTFGSGTRLTVV.

V and J are TRBV2 and TRBJ1-2, with D perhaps TRBD1 (6 bases). The CDR3 is made up of 12 amino acids. V was trimmed by 6 bases and J by 8 bases, leaving 13 bases between them. The germline V gene has CDR1 SNHLY and CDR2 FYNNEI. CDR3 nucleotide sequence: TGTGCCAGCAGGCAGGGGCAGTTAGGCTACACCTTC. Translating it yields CASRQGQLGYTF.

The V call is TRBV9, the J call TRBJ2-2; the match to TRBD1 covers 8 bases. The junction had 7 bases not matched to a gene; V was cut back by 0 bases and J by 6 bases. Germline-derived CDR1 and CDR2 are SGDLS and YYNGEE. This CDR3 is 16 amino acids long. This CDR3 reads CASSVAGGAVPGELFF. CDR3 coding DNA: TGTGCCAGCAGCGTAGCAGGGGGCGCAGTCCCCGGGGAGCTGTTTTTT. Combining the CDR3 with reference TRBV9 and TRBJ2-2 gives the whole variable domain DSGVTQTPKHLITATGQRVTLRCSPRSGDLSVYWYQQSLDQGLQFLIQYYNGEERAKGNILERFSAQQFPDLHSELNLSSLELGDSALYFCASSVAGGAVPGELFFGEGSRLTVL.